Listed here are 14 T cell receptor beta chains from one sample, sequenced in a study of control samples from healthy donors and cancer patients. Sequenced by immunoSEQ multiplex PCR; TCRdb stores in-frame clones only, minus some. The sample includes about 92,000 clones, around 82% of them seen just once. The sample comprised blood. The receptors come from a woman aged 60-75 years in good health.

The chain is built from TRBV6-5 and TRBJ2-5; D is perhaps TRBD2 (6 bases). CDR3 length equals 15 residues. The germline gives CDR1 MNHEY, CDR2 SVGAGI. V was trimmed by 0 bases and J by 3 bases, leaving 11 bases between them. CDR3 coding DNA: TGTGCCAGCAGTTACTCGATGGGCGGGGAAGAGACCCAGTACTTC. Translated: CASSYSMGGEETQYF.

This clone showed up just once. The rearrangement uses TRBV14 and TRBJ1-2; 7 bases are a match to TRBD1. Germline V CDR1 and CDR2: SGHDN, FVKESK. The CDR3 is 14 amino acids. Losses at the gene ends were 4 bases for V and 4 bases for J; bases not matched to a gene: 6. CDR3: CASSLNRGSYGYTF. The CDR3 DNA is TGTGCCAGCAGCCTCAACAGGGGAAGCTATGGCTACACCTTC.

This clone was observed once. The chain uses TRBV7-2 and TRBJ2-1; maybe TRBD2 (5 bases). Trimming pared 3 bases from V and 2 bases from J, leaving 14 bases between. Germline assignment: CDR1 SGHTA and CDR2 FQGNSA. This CDR3 is 16 amino acids long. The CDR3 here is CASSFQGLATYNEQFF. The CDR3 DNA sequence: TGTGCCAGCAGCTTCCAAGGACTCGCCACCTACAATGAGCAGTTCTTC.

The chain recombines TRBV28 with TRBJ1-2; D not resolved. The CDR3 loop spans 8 amino acids. Germline lookup yields CDR1 MDHEN and CDR2 SYDVKM. CDR3 in amino acids: CASDGYTF. The CDR3 DNA reads TGTGCATCCGATGGCTACACCTTC.

The rearrangement joins TRBV11-3 to TRBJ1-6; D gene ambiguous. This CDR3 has 14 amino acids. Trimming cost V 4 bases and J 7 bases, with 11 bases left between them. Germline V gene lookup returns CDR1 SGHNT and CDR2 YENEEA. CDR3 amino acids: CASSSRQANSPLHF. CDR3 bases: TGTGCCAGCAGCTCGCGTCAGGCAAATTCACCCCTCCACTTT.

The chain is built from TRBV15 and TRBJ2-3; D is ambiguous. Trimming shortened V by 0 bases and J by 4 bases, and 5 bases separated the two germline ends. In germline, CDR1 is LNHNV, CDR2 YYDKDF (reference sequence). The CDR3 totals 13 residues. CDR3 protein: CATSRDLADTQYF. The CDR3 nucleotides read TGTGCCACCAGCAGAGATCTAGCAGATACGCAGTATTTT.

In this sample, this clone turned up once. V and J are TRBV7-9 and TRBJ1-5; 9 bases agree with TRBD1. Germline loops: CDR1 SEHNR, CDR2 FQNEAQ (reference sequence). The ends lost 0 bases at V and 4 bases at J; junction bases unmatched: 1. CDR3 length equals 15 residues. CDR3 nucleotides: TGTGCCAGCAGCTTAGCCGGGACAGGGAATCAGCCCCAGCATTTT. Its protein is CASSLAGTGNQPQHF.

This chain uses TRBV7-8 with TRBJ2-5; D possibly uses TRBD1 or TRBD2 (5 bases each). This CDR3 has 15 residues. The ends were cut back, 5 bases at V and 3 bases at J, with 16 bases in the middle. CDR1 and CDR2 (germline): SGHVS, FQNEAQ. The CDR3 loop is CASSPLGQGEETQYF. The CDR3 DNA is TGTGCCAGCAGCCCCTTGGGCCAGGGAGAAGAGACCCAGTACTTC.

The chain employs TRBV11-2 and TRBJ1-5; D unclear. With 5 bases removed from V and 9 bases from J, the gap between germline ends came to 11 bases. The CDR3 sequence is 12 residues long. Germline V gene lookup returns CDR1 SGHAT and CDR2 FQNNGV. The CDR3 region has the DNA TGTGCCAGCAGCGATGGTGGGAGGCCCCAGCATTTT. Translated, it gives CASSDGGRPQHF.

The chain couples TRBV29-1 to TRBJ1-1; 7 nucleotides match TRBD1. Per the germline V gene, CDR1 is SQVTM and CDR2 is ANQGSEA. The CDR3 is 13 amino acids. J lost 10 bases, V lost 6 bases, and 14 bases had no gene match. CDR3 sequence: CSVDSGQIGSAFF. The CDR3 bases are TGCAGCGTGGACTCGGGACAGATCGGCTCAGCTTTCTTT.

This clone has only a few counts. This chain joins TRBV2 and TRBJ2-5; maybe TRBD2 (5 bases). The CDR3 extends over 12 amino acids. Germline V gives CDR1 SNHLY, CDR2 FYNNEI. V lost 7 bases, J lost 5 bases, and 11 bases lay in between. DNA for the CDR3: TGTGCCAGCACCCCTAGCCGGGAGACCCAGTACTTC. Its protein is CASTPSRETQYF.

This chain joins TRBV27 and TRBJ1-3; the D is unclear. Germline loops: CDR1 MNHEY, CDR2 SMNVEV (reference sequence). V was pared by 7 bases and J by 4 bases, with 11 bases between. The CDR3 loop spans 13 amino acids. Here the CDR3 DNA reads TGTGCCAGCAAGAACCTCGGGGGAAACACCATATATTTT. Translation gives CASKNLGGNTIYF.

This clone was seen a single time. The V gene is TRBV4-1, the J gene TRBJ2-2; TRBD2 matches 11 bases. J lost 6 bases, V lost 4 bases, and 4 bases had no gene match. Germline V gives CDR1 MGHRA, CDR2 YSYEKL. The CDR3 runs to 15 residues. The CDR3 is CASSRSGGAAGELFF. DNA of the CDR3: TGCGCCAGCAGCCGTAGCGGGGGGGCAGCCGGGGAGCTGTTTTTT.

The CDR3 here is CSVEGGDRAYEQYF. Written as DNA, the CDR3 is TGCAGCGTTGAAGGGGGTGACAGGGCCTACGAGCAGTACTTC. The rearrangement uses TRBV29-1 and TRBJ2-7; 7 positions match TRBD1. The ends lost 1 base at V and 2 bases at J; junction bases unmatched: 5. Per germline, CDR1 SQVTM and CDR2 ANQGSEA. The CDR3 runs 14 residues.